The clone carrying this TCR beta chain has only a few counts. As yet, its antigen is unknown. There are 13 residues in the CDR3. Trimming removed 6 bases at V and 2 bases at J, with 10 bases between. Per the germline V gene, CDR1 is MDHEN and CDR2 is SYDVKM. These data originate in a study of CD8 T cells in ankylosing spondylitis. Whole-study findings and limits: It was reported that disease-linked clones were significantly enriched in matched ankylosing spondylitis synovial fluid. Within ankylosing spondylitis blood, a TCR beta motif made up of seven to nine highly homologous variants appeared to be characteristic.

Construction of TCR beta libraries was performed using quantitative 5'-RACE with molecular barcodes. TCRdb reanalysed the 5' RACE reads using MiXCR and keeps one entry per CDR3 protein. The sample includes just under 550,000 distinct CDR3 sequences, more than 9.5% seen only once; the top ten take about 6.5%. The clonotype comes from a male donor with ankylosing spondylitis. Sequenced material: blood, either unsorted or a sorted T cell fraction (not recorded which). This chain uses TRBV28 with TRBJ1-2, with D uncertain. The CDR3 spells CASSPLGNYGYTF. The CDR3 nucleotides are TGTGCCAGCAGCCCCCTGGGAAACTATGGCTACACCTTC.